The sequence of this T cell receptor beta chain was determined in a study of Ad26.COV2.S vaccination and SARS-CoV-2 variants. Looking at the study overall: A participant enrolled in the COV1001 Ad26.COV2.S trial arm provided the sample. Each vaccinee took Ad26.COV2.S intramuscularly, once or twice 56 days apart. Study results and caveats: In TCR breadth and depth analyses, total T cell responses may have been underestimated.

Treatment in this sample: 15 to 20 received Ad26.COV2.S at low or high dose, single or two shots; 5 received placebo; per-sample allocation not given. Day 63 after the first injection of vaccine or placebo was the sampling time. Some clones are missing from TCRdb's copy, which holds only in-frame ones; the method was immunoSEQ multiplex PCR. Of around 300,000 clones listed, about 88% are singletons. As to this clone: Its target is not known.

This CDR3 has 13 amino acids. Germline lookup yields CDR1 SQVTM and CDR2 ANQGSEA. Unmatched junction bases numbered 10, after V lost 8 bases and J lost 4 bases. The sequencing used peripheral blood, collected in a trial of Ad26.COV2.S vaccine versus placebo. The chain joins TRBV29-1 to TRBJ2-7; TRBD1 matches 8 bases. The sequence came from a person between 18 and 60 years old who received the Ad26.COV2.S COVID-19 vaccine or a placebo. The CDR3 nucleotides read TGCAGCATAGGAGGCAGGGGGCAGTACGAGCAGTACTTC. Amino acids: CSIGGRGQYEQYF.